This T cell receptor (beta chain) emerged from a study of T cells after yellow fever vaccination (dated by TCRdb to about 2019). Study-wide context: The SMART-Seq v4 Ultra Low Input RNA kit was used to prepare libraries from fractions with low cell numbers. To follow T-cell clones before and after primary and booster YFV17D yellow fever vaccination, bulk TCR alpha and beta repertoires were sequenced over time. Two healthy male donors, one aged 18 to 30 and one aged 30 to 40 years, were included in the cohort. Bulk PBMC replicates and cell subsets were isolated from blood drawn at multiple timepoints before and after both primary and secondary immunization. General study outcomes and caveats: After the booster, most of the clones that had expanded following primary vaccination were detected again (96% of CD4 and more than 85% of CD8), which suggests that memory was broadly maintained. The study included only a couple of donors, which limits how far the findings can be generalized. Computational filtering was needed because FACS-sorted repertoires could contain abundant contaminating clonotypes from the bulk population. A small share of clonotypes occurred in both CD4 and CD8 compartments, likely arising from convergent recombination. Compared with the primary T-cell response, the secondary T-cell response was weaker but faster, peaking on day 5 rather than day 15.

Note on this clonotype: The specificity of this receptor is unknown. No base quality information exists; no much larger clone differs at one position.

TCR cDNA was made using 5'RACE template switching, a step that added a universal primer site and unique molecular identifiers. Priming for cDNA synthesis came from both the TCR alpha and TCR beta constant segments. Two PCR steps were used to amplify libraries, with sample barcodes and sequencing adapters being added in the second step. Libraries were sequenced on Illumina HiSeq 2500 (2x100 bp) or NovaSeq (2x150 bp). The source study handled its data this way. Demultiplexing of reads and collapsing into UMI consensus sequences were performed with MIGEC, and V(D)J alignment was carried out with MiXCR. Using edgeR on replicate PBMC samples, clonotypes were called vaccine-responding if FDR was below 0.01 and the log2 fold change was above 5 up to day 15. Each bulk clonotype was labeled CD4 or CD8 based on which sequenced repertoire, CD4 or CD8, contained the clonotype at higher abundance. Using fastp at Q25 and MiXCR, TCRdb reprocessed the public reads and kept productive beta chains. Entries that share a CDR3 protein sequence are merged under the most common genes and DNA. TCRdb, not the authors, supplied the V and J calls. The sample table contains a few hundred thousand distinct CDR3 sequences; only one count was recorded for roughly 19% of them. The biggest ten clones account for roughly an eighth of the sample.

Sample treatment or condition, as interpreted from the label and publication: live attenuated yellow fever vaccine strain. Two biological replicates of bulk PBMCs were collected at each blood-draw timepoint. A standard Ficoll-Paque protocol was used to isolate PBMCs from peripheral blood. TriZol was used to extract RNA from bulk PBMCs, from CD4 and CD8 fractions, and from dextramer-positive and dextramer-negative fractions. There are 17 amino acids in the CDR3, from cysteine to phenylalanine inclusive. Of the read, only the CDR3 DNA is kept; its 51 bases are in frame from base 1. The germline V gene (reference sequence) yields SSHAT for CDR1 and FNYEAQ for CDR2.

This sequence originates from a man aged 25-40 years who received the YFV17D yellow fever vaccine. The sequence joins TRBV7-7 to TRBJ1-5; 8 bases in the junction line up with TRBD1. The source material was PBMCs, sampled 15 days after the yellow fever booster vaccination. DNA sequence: TGTGCTAGCGGAGTCAATAGCAGGGGGCTGTGGGATCAGCCCCAGCATTTT. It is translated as CASGVNSRGLWDQPQHF.